The following is a T cell receptor beta chain sequence with its context. Germline V gives CDR1 SGHNT, CDR2 YENEEA. The V end was cut by 5 bases, the J end by 2 bases, with 10 bases between. The CDR3 is made up of 15 amino acids. Clones were read by immunoSEQ multiplex PCR, and TCRdb kept only the in-frame ones, dropping some. The sample includes more than 200,000 clones, about four fifths of them seen just once. This sample is drawn from a study of cytotoxic CD8 clonotypes in ibrutinib-treated CLL. Source: PBMCs, taken after 12 months of ibrutinib treatment. The TCR originated in a human donor with chronic lymphocytic leukemia. The rearrangement joins TRBV11-3 to TRBJ2-6; possible D gene TRBD2, 5 bases. CDR3 sequence (DNA): TGTGCCAGCAGCGGAGGCGGCGCTGGGGCCAACGTCCTGACTTTC. This sequence encodes CASSGGGAGANVLTF. The whole variable domain, filled in from reference TRBV11-3 and TRBJ2-6, reads EAGVVQSPRYKIIEKKQPVAFWCNPISGHNTLYWYLQNLGQGPELLIRYENEEAVDDSQLPKDRFSAERLKGVDSTLKIQPAELGDSAVYLCASSGGGAGANVLTFGAGSRLTVL.